What follows is one T cell receptor beta chain and its context. This specimen belongs to a study of blood T cell repertoires in COVID-19. Profiling relied on immunoSEQ multiplex PCR, and the TCRdb table lists in-frame clones only, not all of them. The data show approximately 130,000 clones, with approximately 89% seen just once and 4.3% held by the top ten. From germline, CDR1 is MGHDK and CDR2 SYGVNS. There are 11 residues in the CDR3. The V end lost 8 bases, the J end lost 10 bases, and 12 bases lay between the germline ends. Sample: peripheral blood. The sequence derives from a human donor in a cohort sampled during active COVID-19. The chain has TRBV25-1 and TRBJ1-3; D remains ambiguous. The CDR3 DNA sequence: TGTGCCAGCTCCCTAGGCCATACCATATATTTT. It yields the protein CASSLGHTIYF.